The T cell receptor (beta chain) described here comes from a study of blood T cell repertoires in COVID-19. Study summary: The United States, Italy and Spain supplied acute and convalescent COVID-19 samples. In each case, the material was cDNA or gDNA derived from T cells, B-cell-depleted T cells, or PBMCs.

Per the original methods: Amplified reference gene primers provided the basis for estimating nucleated cell counts. The assay was immunoSEQ multiplex PCR, and TCRdb's table has in-frame clones only and misses some. That table furnishes V, J and clone size, whereas the DNA furnished D and trimming. The data hold roughly 150,000 clones, with 80% observed a single time. The CDR3 consists of 17 residues. The junction had 10 bases not matched to a gene; V was cut back by 2 bases and J by 3 bases. Germline V gene sequence: CDR1 MNHEY, CDR2 SVGEGT. Symptom resolution, clearance, or two negative PCRs marked donors in Cohort 3 as recovered.

The sample taken for sequencing was PBMCs or T cells enriched from blood (not recorded which). J is TRBJ1-5 and V is TRBV6-2 or TRBV6-3, with 7 bases that match TRBD1. This sequence was found in a man aged 35 to 55 who had recovered from COVID-19. The DNA of the CDR3 is TGTGCCAGCAGTTACCTGCTTCTCGGGACAGTCAATCAGCCCCAGCATTTT. Translated, it gives CASSYLLLGTVNQPQHF.